This TCR beta chain was identified in a study of T-cell reconstitution after alpha-beta-depleted transplantation in children. This clonotype has ten or more counts. Its antigen is currently unknown. This CDR3 comprises 17 residues. In germline, CDR1 is SGHRS, CDR2 YFSETQ. Trimming stripped 4 bases from V and 0 bases from J, with 16 bases between. Library preparation (for TCRbeta) was performed with unique molecular identifiers. Via MiXCR, TCRdb re-called the PCR reads, giving one row per CDR3 protein. The sample lists fewer than 250,000 distinct CDR3 sequences, roughly 8% occurring once. The study, taken as a whole, reports: Several hundred expanded graft clones reportedly supplied alpha-beta T cells about two months after transplant.

The sequence was collected from a male patient younger than 18 who had a stem cell transplant for acute lymphoblastic leukemia, so the T cells may come from the graft donor. The source was PBMCs, mostly from graft donor cells, collected 180 days after TCRalphabeta/CD19-depleted stem cell transplant. The V call is TRBV5-1, the J call TRBJ2-2; D ambiguous. CDR3 DNA: TGCGCCAGCAGCCCCAAATTACATTGGACGAACACCGGGGAGCTGTTTTTT. It codes for CASSPKLHWTNTGELFF.